This T cell receptor beta chain was identified in a study of cytomegalovirus exposure and HLA in healthy donors. Study conclusions and caveats: V- and J-gene trimming in TCR beta was tied to a missense DCLRE1C variant by an analysis performed later. The study put 160 or so TCR beta chains on its list as cytomegalovirus-associated.

Turning to this clone: Its matching antigen is unknown.

PCR used 60 Vbeta primers and 13 Jbeta primers. The protocol was immunoSEQ multiplex PCR, while the TCRdb copy is restricted to in-frame clones and leaves out a portion. The sample yields roughly 250,000 clones, around four fifths seen once. This CDR3 spans 14 amino acids. Germline values: CDR1 SGHTS, CDR2 YDEGEE. V was trimmed by 4 bases and J by 6 bases, leaving 16 bases between them. This TCR was sampled from a woman in her thirties or forties in good health and CMV-seropositive. The sequencing input was PBMCs. The chain links TRBV5-8 to TRBJ1-2; no clear D. The CDR3 DNA reads as TGTGCCAGCAGCGCCACGGCTATCGGGAATGGCTACACCTTC. Its translation is CASSATAIGNGYTF.